The 2 T cell receptor beta chains presented below share a single source sample, sequenced in a study of blood T cell repertoires in COVID-19. Clones were sequenced by immunoSEQ multiplex PCR, and TCRdb holds only the in-frame ones, with some missing. Among about 24,000 clones listed, 89% were seen once. Sequenced input: peripheral blood. Every receptor here comes from an older woman with active COVID-19.

The chain uses TRBV24-1 and TRBJ2-7, with TRBD1 identical over 9 bases. Per germline, CDR1 KGHDR and CDR2 SFDVKD. J was trimmed by 4 bases and V by 4 bases; bases with no gene match: 13. This CDR3 spans 17 amino acids. CDR3 sequence reads: CATSDSTQQGARYEQYF. CDR3 coding DNA: TGTGCCACCAGTGACTCCACCCAACAGGGGGCGCGGTACGAGCAGTACTTC.

The gene calls are TRBV6-6 and TRBJ2-5, with 7 bases aligning to TRBD2. CDR1 is MNHNY, CDR2 SVGAGI, per germline (reference sequence). The CDR3 has 15 amino acids. V lost 0 bases and J lost 1; bases outside the gene matches: 2. The CDR3 loop reads CASSYSGTIQETQYF. The CDR3 DNA reads TGTGCCAGCAGTTACTCGGGGACTATCCAAGAGACCCAGTACTTC.